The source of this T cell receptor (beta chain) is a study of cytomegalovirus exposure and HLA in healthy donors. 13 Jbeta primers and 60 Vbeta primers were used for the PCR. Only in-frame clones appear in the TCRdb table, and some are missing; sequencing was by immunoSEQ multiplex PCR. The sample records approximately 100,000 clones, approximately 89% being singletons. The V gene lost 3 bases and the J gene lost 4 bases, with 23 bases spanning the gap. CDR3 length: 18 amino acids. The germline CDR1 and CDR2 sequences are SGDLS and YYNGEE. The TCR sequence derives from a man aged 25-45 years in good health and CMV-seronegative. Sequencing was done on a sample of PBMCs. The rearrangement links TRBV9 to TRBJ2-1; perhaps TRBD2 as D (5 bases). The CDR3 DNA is TGTGCCAGCAGCGCGGGGTTCAGCTCATGGGCCGAGTACAATGAGCAGTTCTTC. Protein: CASSAGFSSWAEYNEQFF.